This T cell receptor (beta chain) stems from a study of T cell changes during pregnancy in multiple sclerosis. V lost 2 bases to trimming and J lost 5 bases, with 11 bases between them. There are 14 residues in the CDR3. Germline CDR1 is SGHRS and CDR2 is YFSETQ. The data were produced by immunoSEQ multiplex PCR, yet TCRdb's version contains in-frame clones alone and is incomplete. Of over 50,000 clones in the sample, approximately 90% were seen once. The origin of this receptor is a female donor in good health, enrolled as a control in a pregnancy study. The source material was peripheral blood, sampled in the first trimester of pregnancy. The chain carries TRBV5-1 and TRBJ2-1; D might be TRBD2 (6 bases). The CDR3 loop reads CASSFSGSNNEQFF. DNA of the CDR3: TGCGCCAGCAGCTTCAGCGGGTCAAACAATGAGCAGTTCTTC.